The next 22 T cell receptor beta chains were all read from a single sample in a study of OX40 agonist ivuxolimab in advanced cancers. Sequenced by immunoSEQ multiplex PCR; TCRdb stores in-frame clones only, minus some. The table lists fewer than 120,000 clones, roughly 87% of them singletons. Sequencing was performed on CD4+ or CD8+ T cells sorted from blood, taken in a trial of the OX40 agonist ivuxolimab. These receptor sequences come from an adult with an advanced solid tumor such as melanoma, head and neck, liver or kidney cancer.

This clone was recorded only once. The rearrangement joins TRBV5-1 to TRBJ1-1; TRBD1 agrees at 10 bases. With V trimmed by 3 bases and J by 2 bases, 7 bases remained unmatched. The CDR3 runs 16 residues. CDR1 SGHRS and CDR2 YFSETQ come from the germline V gene. CDR3 coding DNA: TGCGCCAGCAGCTCCGGACAGGGGGTACTTAACACTGAAGCTTTCTTT. This translates into CASSSGQGVLNTEAFF.

The gene calls are TRBV11-2 and TRBJ1-1, with D unclear. The CDR3 totals 12 residues. CDR1 and CDR2 (germline): SGHAT, FQNNGV. V was pared by 5 bases and J by 2 bases, with 6 bases between. The CDR3 nucleotides read TGTGCCAGCAGCCCTTTAAACACTGAAGCTTTCTTT. Its translation is CASSPLNTEAFF. Variable domain in full (rest from reference TRBV11-2 and TRBJ1-1): EAGVAQSPRYKIIEKRQSVAFWCNPISGHATLYWYQQILGQGPKLLIQFQNNGVVDDSQLPKDRFSAERLKGVDSTLKIQPAKLEDSAVYLCASSPLNTEAFFGQGTRLTVV.

Turning to this clone: The sample contains more than one DNA sequence encoding this CDR3. This chain joins TRBV7-2 and TRBJ2-7; D might be TRBD1 (6 bases). Trimming took 1 base from V and 0 from J, leaving 7 bases between them. The CDR3 has 14 amino acids. The V gene's germline CDR1 is SGHTA and CDR2 FQGNSA. The CDR3 sequence: CASSLDRDSYEQYF. The CDR3 nucleotides are TGTGCCAGCAGCTTAGACAGGGACTCCTACGAGCAGTACTTC.

This chain connects TRBV13 to TRBJ2-1, with a tentative D call TRBD1 (6 bases). Germline V gene sequence: CDR1 PRHDT, CDR2 FYEKMQ (reference sequence). This CDR3 is 15 amino acids long. V was clipped by 4 bases and J by 2 bases, with 12 bases between them. CDR3 nucleotides: TGTGCCAGCAGCTCCAACAGGGCCCCCTACAATGAGCAGTTCTTC. It codes for CASSSNRAPYNEQFF.

V usage is TRBV27 and J usage is TRBJ1-2; perhaps TRBD1 as D (5 bases). CDR1 is MNHEY and CDR2 is SMNVEV in the germline V gene (reference sequence). Trimming left V 10 bases short and J 2 bases short, with 14 bases between. The CDR3 has 13 amino acids. CDR3 region: CATGEGPNYGYTF. CDR3 DNA: TGTGCCACCGGGGAGGGACCCAACTATGGCTACACCTTC.

This clone was seen only once. The gene calls are TRBV25-1 and TRBJ2-2; perhaps D is TRBD1 or TRBD2 (5 bases each). Looked up from germline, CDR1 is MGHDK and CDR2 is SYGVNS. V lost 10 bases, J lost 8 bases, and 26 bases lay in between. This CDR3 contains 16 residues. DNA of the CDR3: TGTGCCACCGCTTTTCGGGACCCCCCCACAACGGGGGAGCTGTTTTTT. Translating it yields CATAFRDPPTTGELFF.

V is TRBV30 and J is TRBJ1-5, with TRBD1 matching over 8 bases. V lost 4 bases and J lost 6; bases outside the gene matches: 8. Germline-derived CDR1 and CDR2 are GTSNPN and SVGIG (reference sequence). This CDR3 comprises 14 residues. The CDR3 DNA sequence: TGTGCCTGGACCGGACAGGGAGAGAGTCAGCCCCAGCATTTT. Protein: CAWTGQGESQPQHF. The entire variable domain, with the rest obtained from reference TRBV30 and TRBJ1-5, is as follows: SQTIHQWPATLVQPVGSPLSLECTVEGTSNPNLYWYRQAAGRGLQLLFYSVGIGQISSEVPQNLSASRPQDRQFILSSKKLLLSDSGFYLCAWTGQGESQPQHFGDGTRLSIL.

This clone was picked up a small number of times. The V and J genes are TRBV28 and TRBJ1-1; TRBD1 might be the D (5 bases). Per the germline V gene, CDR1 is MDHEN and CDR2 is SYDVKM. V lost 11 bases to trimming and J lost 1 base, with 14 bases between them. The CDR3 is made up of 13 amino acids. CDR3 coding DNA: TGTGCCTACTCACGACAGCCGAACACTGAAGCTTTCTTT. Translation: CAYSRQPNTEAFF.

CDR3 sequence: CASSLGERRTGNTIYF. The CDR3 bases are TGCGCCAGCAGCTTGGGGGAACGCCGTACTGGAAACACCATATATTTT. This chain joins TRBV5-1 and TRBJ1-3, with unresolved D. V was clipped by 0 bases and J by 2 bases, with 12 bases between them. Germline-derived CDR1 and CDR2 are SGHRS and YFSETQ. CDR3 length equals 16 residues. The whole variable domain, filled in from reference TRBV5-1 and TRBJ1-3, reads KAGVTQTPRYLIKTRGQQVTLSCSPISGHRSVSWYQQTPGQGLQFLFEYFSETQRNKGNFPGRFSGRQFSNSRSEMNVSTLELGDSALYLCASSLGERRTGNTIYFGEGSWLTVV.

CDR3 amino acids: CASSLRLNPGYGYTF. CDR3 in DNA: TGTGCCAGCAGCTTAAGACTGAACCCCGGGTATGGCTACACCTTC. This chain joins TRBV7-8 and TRBJ1-2, with D unclear. Germline lookup yields CDR1 SGHVS and CDR2 FQNEAQ. V lost 2 bases and J 5 bases, leaving 15 bases between the germline ends. The CDR3 length is 15 residues.

The rearrangement joins TRBV7-9 to TRBJ1-5; no clear D. The V end was cut by 3 bases, the J end by 3 bases, with 9 bases between. This CDR3 is 14 amino acids long. Per germline, CDR1 SEHNR and CDR2 FQNEAQ (reference sequence). DNA for the CDR3: TGTGCCAGCAGCTTGGATTCCCTCAATCAGCCCCAGCATTTT. Protein sequence: CASSLDSLNQPQHF.

This chain connects TRBV7-2 to TRBJ2-5; D may match TRBD1 or TRBD2 (5 bases each). The CDR3 has 16 residues. Germline V gene data show CDR1 as SGHTA and CDR2 as FQGNSA. Trimming left V 5 bases short and J 3 bases short, with 19 bases between. The CDR3 DNA sequence: TGTGCCAGCAGCCCTCCCTCCGGGACGGTAAAAGAGACCCAGTACTTC. It codes for CASSPPSGTVKETQYF.

About this clone itself: The junction differs from germline at one of its ends, possibly a read error. This chain connects TRBV7-7 to TRBJ2-1, with TRBD1 identical over 7 bases. This CDR3 comprises 15 residues. Germline values: CDR1 SSHAT, CDR2 FNYEAQ (reference sequence). CDR3 nucleotide sequence: TGTGCTAGCAGCTTAACGACAGGGTCGGGGAATGAGCAGTTCTTC. Translation gives CASSLTTGSGNEQFF.

V gene TRBV5-1 combines with J gene TRBJ1-1, with TRBD1 matching over 11 bases. J lost 5 bases, V lost 5 bases, and 8 bases had no gene match. From germline, CDR1 is SGHRS and CDR2 YFSETQ. The CDR3 spans 15 residues. The DNA of the CDR3 is TGCGCCAGCAGGGGAGGACAGGGGGCTTGGACTGAAGCTTTCTTT. Protein sequence: CASRGGQGAWTEAFF.

This chain links TRBV7-9 with TRBJ2-3; 9 bases map to TRBD2. The CDR3 contains 16 residues. The germline V gene encodes CDR1 SEHNR and CDR2 FQNEAQ (reference sequence). With 5 bases clipped from V and 4 bases from J, the junction kept 10 bases outside the gene matches. In nucleotides, the CDR3 is TGTGCCAGCAGCGACACCGGGACTAGCTTCGCAGATACGCAGTATTTT. Protein: CASSDTGTSFADTQYF.

The table lists this clone with a few counts. Other DNA sequences within the sample encode an identical CDR3. The chain has TRBV7-3 and TRBJ2-2; D is ambiguous. Deletions cut 6 bases from V and 2 bases from J, with 4 bases between. The CDR3 extends over 12 amino acids. From germline, CDR1 is SGHTA and CDR2 FQGTGA. CDR3 DNA: TGTGCCAGCAGTTCAAACACCGGGGAGCTGTTTTTT. Translation: CASSSNTGELFF.

This chain connects TRBV16 to TRBJ2-7, with D perhaps matching TRBD1 (6 bases). Per the germline V gene, CDR1 is KGHSY and CDR2 is FQNENV. The CDR3 sequence is 15 residues long. Deletions cut 3 bases from V and 1 base from J, with 13 bases between. As DNA, the CDR3 is TGTGCCAGCAGCCACGGACAGTTTGAGTCCTACGAGCAGTACTTC. Amino acids: CASSHGQFESYEQYF.

V gene TRBV13 combines with J gene TRBJ1-2, with D possibly matching TRBD1 (6 bases). Germline-derived CDR1 and CDR2 are PRHDT and FYEKMQ (reference sequence). V dropped 0 bases and J dropped 2 bases, with 10 bases sitting between them. The CDR3 covers 15 residues. The chain's CDR3 is CASSLGGGGNYGYTF. The CDR3 coding sequence is TGTGCCAGCAGCTTAGGTGGAGGGGGGAACTATGGCTACACCTTC. Variable domain in full (rest from reference TRBV13 and TRBJ1-2): AAGVIQSPRHLIKEKRETATLKCYPIPRHDTVYWYQQGPGQDPQFLISFYEKMQSDKGSIPDRFSAQQFSDYHSELNMSSLELGDSALYFCASSLGGGGNYGYTFGSGTRLTVV.

This sequence joins TRBV29-1 and TRBJ2-7; D is unclear. Trimming stripped 4 bases from V and 2 bases from J, with 15 bases between. The CDR3 has 14 amino acids. Germline CDR1 SQVTM, CDR2 ANQGSEA. As DNA, the CDR3 is TGCAGCGTTGTGGTTAGAGGACCCACCTACGAGCAGTACTTC. Translation gives CSVVVRGPTYEQYF.

The chain couples TRBV19 to TRBJ2-7; weak D call: TRBD2 (6 bases). V lost 5 bases and J lost 3, with 20 bases in between. Looked up from germline, CDR1 is LNHDA and CDR2 is SQIVND (reference sequence). The CDR3 length is 16 residues. The CDR3, as DNA: TGTGCCAGTAGTTCGAAAGGCGGGGTGGGGCGCTACGAGCAGTACTTC. This translates into CASSSKGGVGRYEQYF. Full variable domain (missing parts from reference TRBV19 and TRBJ2-7): DGGITQSPKYLFRKEGQNVTLSCEQNLNHDAMYWYRQDPGQGLRLIYYSQIVNDFQKGDIAEGYSVSREKKESFPLTVTSAQKNPTAFYLCASSSKGGVGRYEQYFGPGTRLTVT.

The rearrangement uses TRBV2 and TRBJ2-5; a weak D match, TRBD2 (5 bases). The CDR3 length is 14 residues. Germline-derived CDR1 and CDR2 are SNHLY and FYNNEI. V lost 6 bases to trimming and J lost 2 bases, with 13 bases between them. CDR3 DNA sequence: TGTGCCAGCAGGAGGGTCGCCAGGCAAGAGACCCAGTACTTC. This translates into CASRRVARQETQYF.

The chain carries TRBV2 and TRBJ1-2; weak D call: TRBD1 (5 bases). CDR3 size: 16 residues. Germline V gene data show CDR1 as SNHLY and CDR2 as FYNNEI. Trimming took 2 bases from V and 3 from J, leaving 16 bases between them. The CDR3 DNA sequence: TGTGCCAGCAGTGAATTTGGTGGCAGGGTGGACTATGGCTACACCTTC. Amino acids: CASSEFGGRVDYGYTF.